This T cell receptor (beta chain) was profiled in a study of T cells in Graves' hyperthyroidism and ophthalmopathy. Amplified regions were TCR beta CDR3 sequences from RNA transcripts. Initially, a first-round RT-PCR of the TCR CDR3 employed the HTBI primer set. TCRdb analysed the multiplex PCR reads with MiXCR anew, one entry per CDR3 protein. The sample consists of roughly 420,000 distinct CDR3 sequences, around 13% of them appearing once. V shed 6 bases, J shed 2 bases, and the junction held 14 bases outside the gene matches. The CDR3 has 19 residues. Graves' hyperthyroidism was deemed stable absent ophthalmopathy progression within 18 months. Lactation, pregnancy, other autoimmune disease or uncontrolled infection led to exclusion of patients. In making diagnoses, clinical symptoms, serum thyroxine and TRAb, thyroid ultrasound and orbital computed tomography were all used. This clonotype occurred many times.

Sequenced sample: blood. The gene calls are TRBV12-3 or TRBV12-4 and TRBJ2-1; 12 bases line up with TRBD2. This clonotype was sampled from a woman in her late teens or twenties with Graves' hyperthyroidism. This chain's CDR3 is CASSNSGTSGFGAYNEQFF. In DNA, the CDR3 is TGTGCCAGCAGCAACTCCGGGACTAGCGGGTTTGGGGCCTACAATGAGCAGTTCTTC.